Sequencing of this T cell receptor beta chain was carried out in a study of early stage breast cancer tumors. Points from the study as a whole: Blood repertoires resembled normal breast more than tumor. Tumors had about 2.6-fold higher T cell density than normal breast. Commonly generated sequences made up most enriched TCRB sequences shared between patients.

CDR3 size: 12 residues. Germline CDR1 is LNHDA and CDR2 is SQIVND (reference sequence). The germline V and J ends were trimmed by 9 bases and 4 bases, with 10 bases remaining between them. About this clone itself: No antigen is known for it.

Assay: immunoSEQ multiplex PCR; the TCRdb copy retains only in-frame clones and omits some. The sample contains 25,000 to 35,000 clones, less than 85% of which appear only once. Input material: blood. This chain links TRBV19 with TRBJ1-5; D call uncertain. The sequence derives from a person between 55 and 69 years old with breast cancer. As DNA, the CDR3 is TGTGCCAGCAAAAGAGGTAATCAGCCCCAGCATTTT. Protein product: CASKRGNQPQHF.